Sequencing of this T cell receptor (beta chain) was carried out in a study of blood T cell repertoires in COVID-19. Study information: Sites across the United States, Italy and Spain contributed samples from acute and convalescent COVID-19. Sources were T cells, B-cell-depleted T cells, or PBMCs; the material itself was cDNA or gDNA.

Per the original methods: Estimated nucleated cell counts came from reference gene primer amplification. Clones were read by immunoSEQ multiplex PCR, and TCRdb kept only the in-frame ones, dropping some. The DNA gave D and trimming, while V, J and clone size come from that table. The table lists fewer than 35,000 clones, around 82% of them singletons. The receptor was derived from a man older than 75 with active or convalescent COVID-19. Sequenced material: peripheral blood.

The CDR3 DNA reads as TGTGCCAGCTCACCCGACCGCGCCGGGGGACTGTTTTTT. Encoded protein: CASSPDRAGGLFF. The chain joins TRBV18 to TRBJ2-2, with D tentatively TRBD2 (6 bases). This CDR3 spans 13 amino acids. V lost 3 bases and J 14 bases, leaving 16 bases between the germline ends. Germline V gene lookup returns CDR1 KGHSH and CDR2 LQKENI. The whole variable domain, filled in from reference TRBV18 and TRBJ2-2, reads NAGVMQNPRHLVRRRGQEARLRCSPMKGHSHVYWYRQLPEEGLKFMVYLQKENIIDESGMPKERFSAEFPKEGPSILRIQQVVRGDSAAYFCASSPDRAGGLFFGEGSRLTVL.